These 20 T cell receptor beta chains were all obtained from the same sample, sequenced in a study of molecular identifiers for immune sequencing clone quantification. In TCRdb, the PCR reads were re-called with MiXCR into one record per CDR3 protein. The sample consists of fewer than 350,000 distinct CDR3 sequences, around a fifth of them appearing once. Sequencing was performed on naive CD8+ T cells from blood, with Jurkat cell RNA spiked in. Subset defined: FACS-sorted CD8+CD4-CCR7+CD45RA+ naive T cells. The receptors were gathered from a human donor in good health. Some libraries in this study had Jurkat cell RNA spiked in.

Many counts were recorded for this clonotype. The chain recombines TRBV24-1 with TRBJ1-5, with unresolved D. The CDR3 contains 14 residues. CDR1 is KGHDR, CDR2 SFDVKD, per germline. Trimming removed 1 base from V and 1 base from J, with 4 bases in between. CDR3 bases: TGTGCCACCAGTGATTTTTCCAGCAATCAGCCCCAGCATTTT. This gives the protein CATSDFSSNQPQHF.

The V and J genes are TRBV6-2 or TRBV6-3 and TRBJ2-3, with a weak D call TRBD1 (6 bases). The germline V and J ends were trimmed by 5 bases and 6 bases, with 12 bases remaining between them. The CDR3 has 13 amino acids. Germline-derived CDR1 and CDR2 are MNHEY and SVGEGT. In DNA form, the CDR3 reads TGTGCCAGCAGTAAAGGACAGCCCGATACGCAGTATTTT. Its protein product is CASSKGQPDTQYF.

The chain joins TRBV5-1 to TRBJ2-5; no definite D call. The germline V and J ends were trimmed by 4 bases and 5 bases, with 18 bases remaining between them. Germline V gene lookup returns CDR1 SGHRS and CDR2 YFSETQ. This CDR3 spans 15 amino acids. CDR3 sequence (DNA): TGCGCCAGCAGCCCCCGGGCGGCTAATGAGGAGACCCAGTACTTC. Protein product: CASSPRAANEETQYF.

At least ten counts were recorded for this clonotype. The chain recombines TRBV19 with TRBJ2-3; D unresolved. Germline CDR1 is LNHDA and CDR2 is SQIVND (reference sequence). The V gene lost 1 base and the J gene lost 1 base, with 9 bases spanning the gap. The CDR3 spans 15 residues. The CDR3, as DNA: TGTGCCAGTAGTATAGGTGGATCGGGCACAGATACGCAGTATTTT. This sequence encodes CASSIGGSGTDTQYF.

The CDR3 DNA follows: TGTGCTAGTGGTCCAGTCATCGAGGACAGGTTGAATCAGCCCCAGCATTTT. It yields the protein CASGPVIEDRLNQPQHF. This sequence joins TRBV12-5 and TRBJ1-5; 7 bases agree with TRBD1. The germline gives CDR1 LGHNT, CDR2 FRNRAP. This CDR3 has 17 amino acids. With 5 bases clipped from V and 4 bases from J, the junction kept 14 bases outside the gene matches.

There are many counts of this clonotype. The rearrangement joins TRBV6-5 to TRBJ2-7; 9 bases agree with TRBD2. The V gene's germline CDR1 is MNHEY and CDR2 SVGAGI. The CDR3 spans 14 residues. V lost 5 bases, J lost 4 bases, and 6 bases stayed unmatched. CDR3 region: CASSLGLARYEQYF. The DNA of the CDR3 is TGTGCCAGCAGTCTAGGACTAGCGAGGTACGAGCAGTACTTC.

This clonotype was seen ten or more times. V and J are TRBV9 and TRBJ2-3; 7 bases map to TRBD1. The CDR3 spans 15 residues. Losses at the gene ends were 0 bases for V and 2 bases for J; bases not matched to a gene: 3. Looked up from germline, CDR1 is SGDLS and CDR2 is YYNGEE. CDR3 DNA: TGTGCCAGCAGCGTAGGAGGGGGCGACACAGATACGCAGTATTTT. Translation gives CASSVGGGDTDTQYF.

Many counts were recorded for this clonotype. This chain connects TRBV6-5 to TRBJ1-1; 7 bases are shared with TRBD1. With V trimmed by 2 bases and J by 7 bases, 16 bases remained unmatched. Germline CDR1 and CDR2: MNHEY and SVGAGI. The CDR3 is 17 residues long. CDR3 DNA sequence: TGTGCCAGCAGTTACCAACCCTCGCAGGGGGTAGGGAATGAAGCTTTCTTT. Its translation is CASSYQPSQGVGNEAFF.

This clonotype was recorded many times. V is TRBV15 and J is TRBJ2-5, with D possibly being TRBD2 (6 bases). V was cut by 0 bases and J by 2 bases, with 16 bases left in between. Per germline, CDR1 LNHNV and CDR2 YYDKDF (reference sequence). The CDR3 totals 17 residues. The CDR3 bases are TGTGCCACCAGCAGAGATCACCCCCTCCGGGAGCAAGAGACCCAGTACTTC. Translated, it gives CATSRDHPLREQETQYF.

V is TRBV4-3 and J is TRBJ1-6, with a tentative D call TRBD1 (5 bases). Trimming removed 4 bases from V and 5 bases from J, with 18 bases in between. Germline V lookup: CDR1 LGHNA, CDR2 YSLEER. CDR3 size: 17 residues. This CDR3 reads CASSPHSRGKNNSPLHF. The CDR3, as DNA: TGCGCCAGCAGCCCCCATTCTAGGGGAAAAAATAATTCACCCCTCCACTTT.

This clonotype showed up many times. The V and J genes are TRBV6-4 and TRBJ2-1, with a tentative D call TRBD2 (7 bases). The CDR3 is 19 residues long. Trimming took 2 bases from V and 8 from J, leaving 28 bases between them. Germline V gives CDR1 MRHNA, CDR2 SNTAGT. Here the CDR3 reads CASSDPYHVGGAGGYEQFF. CDR3 nucleotide sequence: TGTGCCAGCAGTGACCCCTACCACGTAGGGGGGGCTGGAGGGTATGAGCAGTTCTTC.

This clonotype was detected many times. The gene calls are TRBV5-4 and TRBJ2-1; TRBD2 agrees at 9 bases. The V segment lost 4 bases and the J segment 8 bases; nucleotides outside the gene matches: 10. The CDR3 is 15 amino acids. CDR1 SGHNT and CDR2 YYREEE come from the germline V gene (reference sequence). Here the CDR3 reads CASSPTSGLYDEQFF. In DNA, the CDR3 is TGTGCCAGCAGCCCGACTAGCGGTCTTTATGATGAGCAGTTCTTC. The complete variable domain, with remaining parts taken from reference TRBV5-4 and TRBJ2-1, reads ETGVTQSPTHLIKTRGQQVTLRCSSQSGHNTVSWYQQALGQGPQFIFQYYREEENGRGNFPPRFSGLQFPNYSSELNVNALELDDSALYLCASSPTSGLYDEQFFGPGTRLTVL.

This clonotype has a count of ten or more. The chain carries TRBV12-3 or TRBV12-4 and TRBJ2-7, with D uncertain. The V end lost 1 base, the J end lost 2 bases, and 6 bases lay between the germline ends. The CDR3 loop spans 13 amino acids. For the CDR3, the DNA is TGTGCCAGCAGTTTAGGAGGACCCTACGAGCAGTACTTC. The encoded protein is CASSLGGPYEQYF.

This clonotype was detected only a few times. V is TRBV12-5 and J is TRBJ1-1; D is possibly TRBD1 (6 bases). Germline CDR1 and CDR2: LGHNT and FRNRAP. The CDR3 runs 17 residues. The V and J ends lost 2 bases and 0 bases respectively, with 16 bases between them. As DNA, the CDR3 is TGTGCTAGTGGTTTGCCCTTCCGGACAGATATGAACACTGAAGCTTTCTTT. Encoded protein: CASGLPFRTDMNTEAFF. The full variable domain, its missing parts supplied by reference TRBV12-5 and TRBJ1-1, is DARVTQTPRHKVTEMGQEVTMRCQPILGHNTVFWYRQTMMQGLELLAYFRNRAPLDDSGMPKDRFSAEMPDATLATLKIQPSEPRDSAVYFCASGLPFRTDMNTEAFFGQGTRLTVV.

This clonotype was found many times. This chain connects TRBV5-1 to TRBJ2-5; D may be TRBD1 or TRBD2 (5 bases each). Germline values: CDR1 SGHRS, CDR2 YFSETQ. Between the trimmed V and J ends, which lost 3 bases and 3 bases, there was a span of 12 bases. The length of the CDR3 is 14 residues. In DNA, the CDR3 is TGCGCCAGCAGCTCCGGGACGAATAAAGAGACCCAGTACTTC. It translates to CASSSGTNKETQYF.

This clonotype was found many times. The chain is built from TRBV7-9 and TRBJ2-7; 7 nucleotides agree with TRBD1. Looked up from germline, CDR1 is SEHNR and CDR2 is FQNEAQ (reference sequence). The CDR3 has 13 residues. V lost 4 bases, J lost 3 bases, and 3 bases stayed unmatched. CDR3 coding DNA: TGTGCCAGCAGCTCCCGGGACAGCTACGAGCAGTACTTC. Its translation is CASSSRDSYEQYF.

V usage is TRBV20-1 and J usage is TRBJ2-7; TRBD1 or TRBD2 may be the D gene (5 bases each). The CDR3 runs to 13 residues. Germline-derived CDR1 and CDR2 are DFQATT and SNEGSKA (reference sequence). V was clipped by 3 bases and J by 4 bases, with 13 bases between them. CDR3 protein: CSASPPGAYEQYF. CDR3 in DNA: TGCAGTGCTAGTCCCCCCGGGGCATACGAGCAGTACTTC.

At least ten counts were recorded for this clonotype. The V gene is TRBV19, the J gene TRBJ2-7; TRBD2 matches at 9 bases. Germline CDR1 LNHDA, CDR2 SQIVND (reference sequence). Trimming cost V 10 bases and J 3 bases; bases outside gene matches: 10. The CDR3 runs to 14 residues. The CDR3 DNA reads as TGTGCCACCACGGGAACTAGCGGGTTCTACGAGCAGTACTTC. Its translation is CATTGTSGFYEQYF.

This clonotype has more than one count but fewer than ten. The V gene is TRBV12-3 or TRBV12-4, the J gene TRBJ1-2, with D unresolved. This CDR3 contains 12 residues. Trimming cost V 3 bases and J 2 bases, with 4 bases left between them. The CDR3 nucleotides are TGTGCCAGCAGTTTCACGAACTATGGCTACACCTTC. This codes for CASSFTNYGYTF.

The chain joins TRBV7-9 to TRBJ2-7; 7 positions match TRBD2. The CDR3 totals 14 residues. The V and J ends lost 4 bases and 3 bases, in that order; junction bases with no gene match: 6. Per the germline V gene, CDR1 is SEHNR and CDR2 is FQNEAQ (reference sequence). The CDR3 loop is CASSSGRAGYEQYF. CDR3 DNA sequence: TGTGCCAGCAGCTCGGGGAGGGCGGGCTACGAGCAGTACTTC.